This T cell receptor beta chain was sequenced during a study of T cell repertoires in cytomegalovirus infection. For this clonotype: The antigen is undetermined.

V was cut by 0 bases and J by 4 bases, with 12 bases left in between. CDR3 length: 15 amino acids. Germline CDR1 is MNHEY and CDR2 is SMNVEV (reference sequence). TCRdb re-derived calls from the reads in MiXCR, one entry per CDR3 protein. The sample records under 90,000 distinct CDR3 sequences, about 45% being singletons. The clonotype comes from a human donor in good health (CMV status not recorded). Some clones in this sample may be carry-over from other donors' samples. Sequencing was performed on CD8+ T cells from cultured PBMCs, taken from culture after CMV antigen stimulation. The chain carries TRBV27 and TRBJ1-2, with D possibly TRBD1 on 6 matching bases. CDR3 sequence (DNA): TGTGCCAGCAGTTTATCCGACAGGAGTCTCTATGGCTACACCTTC. It codes for CASSLSDRSLYGYTF.